This T cell receptor (beta chain) originates from a study of cytomegalovirus exposure and HLA in healthy donors. Losses at the gene ends were 3 bases for V and 8 bases for J; bases not matched to a gene: 2. Germline values: CDR1 DFQATT, CDR2 SNEGSKA (reference sequence). The CDR3 spans 11 residues. Study observations and caveats: Near-uniform donor sequencing depth was presumed by presence/absence analyses.

PCR amplification relied on 60 Vbeta primers (plus 13 Jbeta primers). Profiling relied on immunoSEQ multiplex PCR, and the TCRdb table lists in-frame clones only, not all of them. Here the sample spans 95,000 to 100,000 clones, over 75% being singletons. Healthy bone marrow donors made up the donors. About this clone: The antigen remains unidentified. Other DNA sequences of this sample code for an identical CDR3.

The sequence was obtained from a female donor in good health and CMV-seropositive. V usage is TRBV20-1 and J usage is TRBJ1-1; 8 positions agree with TRBD1. Specimen: PBMCs. CDR3 nucleotide sequence: TGCAGTGCTAGGACAGGGGTAGAAGCTTTCTTT. Its protein is CSARTGVEAFF.